This TCR beta chain originates from a study of metastatic and nonmetastatic thyroid tumors. Each patient went into thyroid surgery without having received any treatment. The germline V and J ends were trimmed by 7 bases and 4 bases, with 14 bases remaining between them. Germline CDR1 SNHLY, CDR2 FYNNEI. The CDR3 sequence is 14 residues long. Using MiXCR, TCRdb re-called clones from the PCR reads. The sample holds tens of thousands of clones, roughly 24% seen once. This TCR was sampled from a female donor with papillary thyroid cancer or a benign thyroid nodule (not recorded which). Some clones in this sample may be carry-over from other donors' samples. The sample comprised tumor tissue. The gene calls are TRBV2 and TRBJ2-1; TRBD2 is a possible D gene (5 bases). In DNA form, the CDR3 reads TGTGCCAGCACACCGGGAAACAATTACAATGAGCAGTTCTTC. Its protein product is CASTPGNNYNEQFF.